Below are 22 T cell receptor beta chains sequenced from a single sample in a study of blood T cells in healthy people across ages. Sample-barcoded 5' priming and a J-beta primer mix drove a second PCR of about 6 to 12 cycles. TCRdb re-analysed the 5' RACE reads in MiXCR, keeping a single row per CDR3 protein. This table holds 650,000 to 950,000 distinct CDR3 sequences, 44% found once. Sequenced material: blood. Receptor source: a man in his 60s in good health.

J is TRBJ2-1 and V is TRBV18; D unclear. CDR1 KGHSH and CDR2 LQKENI come from the germline V gene. Trimming removed 3 bases at V and 4 bases at J, with 7 bases between. This CDR3 region has 13 residues. For the CDR3, the DNA is TGTGCCAGCTCACCCCAGAAATACAATGAGCAGTTCTTC. Translating gives CASSPQKYNEQFF.

This chain joins TRBV4-2 and TRBJ2-1; 13 bases fit TRBD2. The V and J ends lost 2 bases and 4 bases, in that order; junction bases with no gene match: 5. Looked up from germline, CDR1 is LGHNA and CDR2 is YNFKEQ. The CDR3 covers 17 residues. The CDR3 region has the DNA TGTGCCAGCAGCCAACGACTAGCGGGGGGCGGTTACAATGAGCAGTTCTTC. The encoded protein is CASSQRLAGGGYNEQFF.

V gene TRBV2 combines with J gene TRBJ1-1; D is undetermined. The CDR3 is made up of 13 amino acids. From germline, CDR1 is SNHLY and CDR2 FYNNEI. The germline V and J ends were trimmed by 0 bases and 10 bases, with 12 bases remaining between them. For the CDR3, the DNA is TGTGCCAGCAGTGAAGCCCGGGCTTGGGGAGCTTTCTTT. Amino acid sequence: CASSEARAWGAFF.

The genes are TRBV7-2 and TRBJ1-2, with 10 bases that match TRBD1. Losses at the gene ends were 5 bases for V and 8 bases for J; bases not matched to a gene: 14. Per the germline V gene, CDR1 is SGHTA and CDR2 is FQGNSA. CDR3 length: 16 residues. The CDR3 DNA follows: TGTGCCAGCAGCATTACCACGGGACAGGGGCGCCGAGGCTACACCTTC. As protein: CASSITTGQGRRGYTF. Full variable domain (rest looked up from reference TRBV7-2 and TRBJ1-2): GAGVSQSPSNKVTEKGKDVELRCDPISGHTALYWYRQSLGQGLEFLIYFQGNSAPDKSGLPSDRFSAERTGGSVSTLTIQRTQQEDSAVYLCASSITTGQGRRGYTFGSGTRLTVV.

V is TRBV20-1 and J is TRBJ2-3; 7 positions match TRBD2. This CDR3 has 13 residues. Losses at the gene ends were 3 bases for V and 6 bases for J; bases not matched to a gene: 6. Germline CDR1 is DFQATT and CDR2 is SNEGSKA (reference sequence). The CDR3 loop reads CSARPSGADTQYF. In DNA, the CDR3 is TGCAGTGCTAGGCCCAGCGGGGCCGATACGCAGTATTTT.

The chain couples TRBV11-3 to TRBJ2-4; TRBD1 agrees at 7 bases. With the DNA end fitting TRBJ2-7 better, the J assignment may be wrong. The CDR3 is 15 amino acids. In germline, CDR1 is SGHNT, CDR2 YENEEA. CDR3 amino acids: CASSLDRTGSYEQYF. For the CDR3, the DNA is TGTGCCAGCAGCTTAGATCGGACAGGCTCCTACGAGCAGTACTTC.

V is TRBV11-2 and J is TRBJ1-3; tentative D call: TRBD1 (6 bases). V lost 5 bases and J 2 bases, leaving 22 bases between the germline ends. This CDR3 is built from 18 residues. The germline gives CDR1 SGHAT, CDR2 FQNNGV. The CDR3 region is CASSKGQSRYGAGNTIYF. CDR3 bases: TGTGCCAGCAGCAAAGGACAGTCTCGCTATGGGGCTGGAAACACCATATATTTT.

The chain uses TRBV20-1 and TRBJ2-5, with 7 bases lining up with TRBD1. With V trimmed by 3 bases and J by 3 bases, 4 bases remained unmatched. This CDR3 contains 13 residues. CDR1 is DFQATT and CDR2 is SNEGSKA in the germline V gene (reference sequence). In DNA form, the CDR3 reads TGCAGTGCTAGCAGGACAGGAGAAGAGACCCAGTACTTC. This sequence encodes CSASRTGEETQYF.

The DNA of the CDR3 is TGTGCCAGAAACAGAAAACTAGCCAAAAACATTCAGTACTTC. Its protein product is CARNRKLAKNIQYF. This rearrangement joins TRBV6-7 to TRBJ2-4; D not resolved. TRBV6-7 is reported as an ORF; its role is uncertain. The CDR3 length is 14 residues. V was shortened by 9 bases and J by 0 bases, with 12 bases between the two germline ends.

This clonotype was seen at least ten times. The rearrangement links TRBV9 to TRBJ2-2; D unresolved. The CDR3 covers 14 residues. V shed 0 bases and J shed 2 bases, with 5 bases lying between them. CDR1 is SGDLS, CDR2 YYNGEE, per germline. The CDR3 protein is CASSVDLNTGELFF. The CDR3 DNA sequence: TGTGCCAGCAGCGTAGACCTCAACACCGGGGAGCTGTTTTTT.

The J gene is TRBJ2-7, the V gene TRBV20-1; the D gene is possibly TRBD1 (6 bases). The CDR3 totals 14 residues. The V end lost 3 bases, the J end lost 7 bases, and 19 bases lay between the germline ends. CDR1 and CDR2 (germline): DFQATT, SNEGSKA (reference sequence). The CDR3 sequence: CSASVTGPYNEQYF. CDR3 sequence (DNA): TGCAGTGCTAGTGTGACAGGACCGTACAATGAGCAGTACTTC.

This clonotype occurred a few times. CDR3 DNA: TGTGCCAGCAGCGGACAGGGGGTAACAGATACGCAGTATTTT. Encoded protein: CASSGQGVTDTQYF. The chain has TRBV9 and TRBJ2-3, with 9 bases identical to TRBD1. V shed 3 bases, J shed 3 bases, and the junction held 2 bases outside the gene matches. The CDR3 consists of 14 residues. Germline CDR1 SGDLS, CDR2 YYNGEE.

There are many counts of this clonotype. The gene calls are TRBV28 and TRBJ2-7; 7 positions agree with TRBD2. The V gene end was trimmed by 6 bases and the J gene end by 12 bases; junction bases not matched to a gene: 17. The CDR3 spans 14 residues. CDR1 is MDHEN and CDR2 is SYDVKM in the germline V gene. Here the CDR3 DNA reads TGTGCCAGCAGGGGAAGAAGCGGGGCCGCCATGATGTACTTC. Translating gives CASRGRSGAAMMYF.

A few counts support this clonotype. The J gene is TRBJ1-5, the V gene TRBV6-5; D possibly corresponds to TRBD1 (5 bases). This CDR3 contains 18 residues. V lost 0 bases and J 0 bases, leaving 15 bases between the germline ends. The germline V gene has CDR1 MNHEY and CDR2 SVGAGI. The CDR3 DNA is TGTGCCAGCAGTTACTCAGTGCCAGGGACCTATAGCAATCAGCCCCAGCATTTT. Its protein is CASSYSVPGTYSNQPQHF.

This CDR3 is CASSDALRDRANSPLHF. The CDR3 DNA is TGTGCCAGCAGTGACGCTCTTCGTGACAGGGCTAATTCACCCCTCCACTTT. The rearrangement uses TRBV6-4 and TRBJ1-6; 7 bases are shared with TRBD1. This CDR3 region has 17 residues. CDR1 MRHNA and CDR2 SNTAGT come from the germline V gene. V dropped 2 bases and J dropped 6; count of bases not matched to a gene: 10.

This rearrangement joins TRBV4-3 to TRBJ1-2, with 11 bases aligning to TRBD1. The CDR3 covers 14 residues. Germline V gene lookup returns CDR1 LGHNA and CDR2 YSLEER. Trimming removed 1 base from V and 7 bases from J; junction bases left unmatched: 2. CDR3 protein: CASSQVGTGGGYTF. DNA of the CDR3: TGCGCCAGCAGCCAAGTGGGGACAGGGGGTGGCTACACCTTC.

This chain connects TRBV14 to TRBJ2-3; 13 bases agree with TRBD2. The CDR3 spans 16 residues. V shed 3 bases, J shed 10 bases, and the junction held 10 bases outside the gene matches. The germline V gene encodes CDR1 SGHDN and CDR2 FVKESK. The CDR3 DNA sequence: TGTGCCAGCAGCCAGGGAGGACTAGCGGGAGCTAGAGCGCAGTATTTT. Its translation: CASSQGGLAGARAQYF.

This clonotype was counted many times. The chain links TRBV7-2 to TRBJ2-5, with a possible D match to TRBD1 (5 bases). V lost 2 bases and J lost 7, with 17 bases in between. The V gene's germline CDR1 is SGHTA and CDR2 FQGNSA. This CDR3 contains 15 residues. CDR3 sequence: CASSLRQGQHGTQYF. CDR3 DNA: TGTGCCAGCAGCTTACGTCAGGGCCAACACGGGACCCAGTACTTC.

The CDR3 DNA sequence: TGTGCCAGCTCACCACGAGGGCCTAATGAAAAACTGTTTTTT. Translating gives CASSPRGPNEKLFF. The genes are TRBV18 and TRBJ1-4; no definite D call. Germline V gene lookup returns CDR1 KGHSH and CDR2 LQKENI. Trimming removed 1 base at V and 3 bases at J, with 6 bases between. This CDR3 contains 14 residues. The full variable domain, rest sourced from reference TRBV18 and TRBJ1-4, is NAGVMQNPRHLVRRRGQEARLRCSPMKGHSHVYWYRQLPEEGLKFMVYLQKENIIDESGMPKERFSAEFPKEGPSILRIQQVVRGDSAAYFCASSPRGPNEKLFFGSGTQLSVL.

This chain connects TRBV24-1 to TRBJ2-3; D is possibly TRBD2 (5 bases). CDR3 length: 17 amino acids. The germline V and J ends were trimmed by 0 bases and 1 base, with 13 bases remaining between them. Germline V gene sequence: CDR1 KGHDR, CDR2 SFDVKD. CDR3 nucleotides: TGTGCCACCAGTGATTTGTCTCGGGGTAGTGGCACAGATACGCAGTATTTT. Its translation: CATSDLSRGSGTDTQYF.

For this clonotype: A junction boundary mismatches the germline segment, possibly from a read error. In DNA, the CDR3 is TGCGCCAGCAGCTCGGGGATCTACAATAAGCAGTTCTTC. It codes for CASSSGIYNKQFF. V gene TRBV4-1 combines with J gene TRBJ2-1; possibly TRBD2 for D (5 bases). The CDR3 consists of 13 residues. CDR1 and CDR2 (germline): MGHRA, YSYEKL.

This clonotype was seen a few times. The chain joins TRBV29-1 to TRBJ1-1; D is undetermined. This CDR3 comprises 12 residues. Trimming removed 3 bases at V and 4 bases at J, with 9 bases between. CDR1 SQVTM and CDR2 ANQGSEA come from the germline V gene. The CDR3 spells CSVDFSGTEAFF. The CDR3, as DNA: TGCAGCGTTGATTTTTCCGGCACTGAAGCTTTCTTT.